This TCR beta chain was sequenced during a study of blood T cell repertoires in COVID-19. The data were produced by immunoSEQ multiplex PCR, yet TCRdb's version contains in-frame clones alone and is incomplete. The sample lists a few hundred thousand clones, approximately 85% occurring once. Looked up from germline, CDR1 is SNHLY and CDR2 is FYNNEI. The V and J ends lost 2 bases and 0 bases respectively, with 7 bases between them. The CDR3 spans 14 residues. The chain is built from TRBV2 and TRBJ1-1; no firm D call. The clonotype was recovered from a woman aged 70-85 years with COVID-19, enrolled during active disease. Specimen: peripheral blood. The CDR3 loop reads CASSEWLLNTEAFF. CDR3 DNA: TGTGCCAGCAGTGAATGGCTTCTGAACACTGAAGCTTTCTTT.